This passage covers 19 T cell receptor beta chains from one sample sequenced in a study of neurological immune-mediated disorders. TCRdb used MiXCR to reprocess the 5' RACE reads, holding one entry per CDR3 protein. In the table there are some 60,000 distinct CDR3 sequences, 2% to 2.5% of which are singletons. The sequenced material came from PBMCs. These receptor sequences come from a man aged 50 to 60 with multiple sclerosis.

At least ten counts were recorded for this clonotype. CDR3 protein: CASSSPSRRAGDKTQYF. The CDR3 DNA follows: TGTGCCAGCAGTTCACCCTCCAGGCGTGCAGGGGATAAGACCCAGTACTTC. The gene calls are TRBV28 and TRBJ2-5; D may be TRBD1 (6 bases). Germline V gene data show CDR1 as MDHEN and CDR2 as SYDVKM. The CDR3 is 17 amino acids. The germline V and J ends were trimmed by 4 bases and 6 bases, with 24 bases remaining between them.

This clonotype was picked up a small number of times. This may come from a read error, since a much larger clone is one base off. The chain recombines TRBV12-3 or TRBV12-4 with TRBJ1-4; 8 bases align to TRBD1. This CDR3 contains 14 residues. CDR3 residues: CASSLTGVNETLFF. Here the CDR3 DNA reads TGTGCCAGCAGTTTGACAGGGGTTAATGAAACACTGTTTTTT.

The sample holds many counts of this clonotype. This chain joins TRBV29-1 and TRBJ2-7, with D tentatively TRBD2 (5 bases). The germline V gene encodes CDR1 SQVTM and CDR2 ANQGSEA. The V gene lost 6 bases and the J gene lost 4 bases, with 13 bases spanning the gap. The CDR3 has 12 residues. The CDR3 loop is CSVERSGYEQYF. DNA of the CDR3: TGCAGCGTGGAACGGTCGGGGTACGAGCAGTACTTC.

In regard to this clonotype: Germline is not matched at one junction end, which may reflect a read error. The V gene is TRBV7-2, the J gene TRBJ1-5; D is unclear. The CDR3 is 17 amino acids. From germline, CDR1 is SGHTA and CDR2 FQGNSA. This CDR3 reads CASSLVLGDSGNKTQNF. CDR3 in DNA: TGTGCCAGCAGCTTAGTCTTGGGAGACTCGGGGAATAAGACCCAGAATTTT.

There are many counts of this clonotype. This chain connects TRBV15 to TRBJ2-7; 9 bases match TRBD1. CDR1 is LNHNV, CDR2 YYDKDF, per germline (reference sequence). CDR3 length: 13 amino acids. V trimming: 3 bases; J trimming: 6 bases; junction bases outside the gene matches: 3. CDR3 DNA: TGTGCCACCAGCAGGGACAGGGGCGGCGAGCAGTACTTC. Its protein is CATSRDRGGEQYF.

This clonotype was seen at least ten times. This chain links TRBV20-1 with TRBJ2-7, with 11 bases matching TRBD1. The CDR3 runs 13 residues. Germline CDR1 reads DFQATT; CDR2 reads SNEGSKA (reference sequence). The CDR3 DNA reads TGCAGCGTACCCGGGACAGGGGGTTACGAGCAGTACTTC. This translates into CSVPGTGGYEQYF.

At least ten counts were recorded for this clonotype. This chain links TRBV5-1 with TRBJ2-5, with 9 bases fitting TRBD1. Germline V lookup: CDR1 SGHRS, CDR2 YFSETQ. This CDR3 contains 16 residues. V dropped 2 bases and J dropped 2; count of bases not matched to a gene: 7. In DNA form, the CDR3 reads TGCGCCAGCAGCTTAGGGGACAGGGAATCGCAAGAGACCCAGTACTTC. Encoded protein: CASSLGDRESQETQYF.

This clonotype occurred many times. The gene calls are TRBV28 and TRBJ2-1, with D perhaps TRBD2 (7 bases). Trimming took off 5 bases at V and 7 bases at J, with 18 bases between the two ends. Germline V lookup: CDR1 MDHEN, CDR2 SYDVKM. CDR3 length: 15 residues. The CDR3 region is CASSPGGGQGNEQFF. The CDR3 DNA reads as TGTGCCAGCAGTCCCGGGGGAGGGCAGGGGAATGAGCAGTTCTTC. Combining the CDR3 with reference TRBV28 and TRBJ2-1 gives the whole variable domain DVKVTQSSRYLVKRTGEKVFLECVQDMDHENMFWYRQDPGLGLRLIYFSYDVKMKEKGDIPEGYSVSREKKERFSLILESASTNQTSMYLCASSPGGGQGNEQFFGPGTRLTVL.

This clonotype was recorded many times. This rearrangement joins TRBV6-5 to TRBJ2-5, with 10 bases fitting TRBD2. The germline V gene encodes CDR1 MNHEY and CDR2 SVGAGI. The CDR3 extends over 16 amino acids. Germline trimming cut 0 bases from V and 5 bases from J; bases unmatched to any gene: 6. CDR3 bases: TGTGCCAGCAGTTACTCTACCCTAGCGGGGGTGGAGACCCAGTACTTC. Translating gives CASSYSTLAGVETQYF.

This clonotype was detected many times. This sequence joins TRBV10-3 and TRBJ2-3; TRBD2 agrees at 7 bases. The CDR3 sequence is 15 residues long. From germline, CDR1 is ENHRY and CDR2 SYGVKD. With V trimmed by 7 bases and J by 0 bases, 7 bases remained unmatched. The CDR3 sequence is CAINPGLPSTDTQYF. In DNA, the CDR3 is TGTGCCATCAACCCGGGACTACCTAGCACAGATACGCAGTATTTT.

This clonotype was seen at least ten times. The chain uses TRBV6-4 and TRBJ1-1; D unresolved. The germline V gene encodes CDR1 MRHNA and CDR2 SNTAGT. This CDR3 is 15 amino acids long. Trimming left V 5 bases short and J 0 bases short, with 13 bases between. The CDR3 region is CASSQTGNLNTEAFF. The DNA for the CDR3 is TGTGCCAGCAGTCAAACGGGAAACTTGAACACTGAAGCTTTCTTT.

At least ten counts were recorded for this clonotype. The V call is TRBV19, the J call TRBJ2-7; tentatively, D is TRBD1 (6 bases). The CDR3 sequence is 13 residues long. Germline V gene sequence: CDR1 LNHDA, CDR2 SQIVND (reference sequence). Trimming stripped 5 bases from V and 3 bases from J, with 11 bases between. CDR3 amino acids: CASSSGQRYEQYF. DNA for the CDR3: TGTGCCAGTAGTTCCGGACAGCGCTACGAGCAGTACTTC.

At least ten counts were recorded for this clonotype. The chain has TRBV28 and TRBJ1-2, with D unresolved. The CDR3 totals 14 residues. V was trimmed by 8 bases and J by 4 bases, leaving 17 bases between them. CDR1 and CDR2 from the germline V gene are MDHEN and SYDVKM. CDR3 DNA: TGTGCCAGCGGCCTCGATCCTAAGGTCTATGGCTACACCTTC. Residues: CASGLDPKVYGYTF.

This chain joins TRBV5-1 and TRBJ2-1; 11 positions agree with TRBD1. This CDR3 is built from 15 residues. Germline loops: CDR1 SGHRS, CDR2 YFSETQ. The V and J ends lost 3 bases and 7 bases, in that order; junction bases with no gene match: 6. In DNA form, the CDR3 reads TGCGCCAGCAGCTCAGGACAGGGGGCTGGGAATGAGCAGTTCTTC. This translates into CASSSGQGAGNEQFF.

This clonotype has ten or more counts. The V call is TRBV5-1, the J call TRBJ1-4; 8 nucleotides agree with TRBD1. Trimming at V came to 4 bases and at J to 7 bases, leaving 6 bases not matched to a gene. Germline V gene sequence: CDR1 SGHRS, CDR2 YFSETQ. This CDR3 comprises 14 residues. CDR3 sequence: CASSQGQGVEKLFF. The CDR3 region has the DNA TGCGCCAGCAGCCAAGGACAGGGAGTTGAAAAACTGTTTTTT. Filled out from reference TRBV5-1 and TRBJ1-4, the complete variable domain reads KAGVTQTPRYLIKTRGQQVTLSCSPISGHRSVSWYQQTPGQGLQFLFEYFSETQRNKGNFPGRFSGRQFSNSRSEMNVSTLELGDSALYLCASSQGQGVEKLFFGSGTQLSVL.

This clonotype was counted many times. This chain links TRBV7-7 with TRBJ2-5; possibly TRBD2 for D (6 bases). CDR3 length equals 13 residues. V lost 4 bases and J 3 bases, leaving 9 bases between the germline ends. Germline V lookup: CDR1 SSHAT, CDR2 FNYEAQ (reference sequence). CDR3 coding DNA: TGTGCCAGCAGCTACGGACTAAAAGAGACCCAGTACTTC. It codes for CASSYGLKETQYF. The full variable domain, completed using reference TRBV7-7 and TRBJ2-5, is GAGVSQSPRYKVTKRGQDVTLRCDPISSHATLYWYQQALGQGPEFLTYFNYEAQPDKSGLPSDRFSAERPEGSISTLTIQRTEQRDSAMYRCASSYGLKETQYFGPGTRLLVL.

This clonotype was observed a handful of times. This clone may be a read error of a much larger clone one base away. The chain combines TRBV28 with TRBJ1-5; D not resolved. Looked up from germline, CDR1 is MDHEN and CDR2 is SYDVKM. The CDR3 has 12 amino acids. The CDR3, as DNA: TGTGCCAGCAGTTTACCGAATCAGCCCCAGAATTTT. Translation gives CASSLPNQPQNF.

This clonotype was counted many times. The rearrangement links TRBV9 to TRBJ1-2, with TRBD1 matching 9 bases. V was clipped by 5 bases and J by 0 bases; unmatched bases: 2. There are 14 residues in the CDR3. Germline CDR1 SGDLS, CDR2 YYNGEE. The CDR3 region has the DNA TGTGCCAGCAGGAGACAGGGGGCTAACTATGGCTACACCTTC. Protein sequence: CASRRQGANYGYTF.

The CDR3 DNA reads as TGTGCCAGCAGCCCCACCCGGGCGGGGGCGGTGGATACGCAGTATTTT. It encodes CASSPTRAGAVDTQYF. The J gene is TRBJ2-3, the V gene TRBV7-2, with TRBD2 as a possible D gene (7 bases). CDR1 and CDR2 from the germline V gene are SGHTA and FQGNSA. This CDR3 contains 16 residues. The V and J ends lost 5 bases and 6 bases respectively, with 21 bases between them.